Below are 26 T cell receptor beta chains sequenced from a single sample in a study of identical twins. TCRdb reprocessed the 5' RACE reads via MiXCR and lists one record per CDR3 protein. The table has about 260,000 distinct CDR3 sequences, 5.5% to 8% seen once. These same data were also listed under a study on yellow fever vaccine responses in identical twins.

Sequencing input: memory (CD45RO+) T cells sorted from blood. The source of these receptors is a woman between 18 and 30 years old in good health.

The rearrangement uses TRBV7-2 and TRBJ2-7, with TRBD2 identical over 7 bases. Germline V gene data show CDR1 as SGHTA and CDR2 as FQGNSA. V gave up 5 bases and J gave up 2 bases; unmatched junction bases: 6. The CDR3 runs to 14 residues. The CDR3 protein is CASSGQSGAYEQYF. CDR3 sequence (DNA): TGTGCCAGCAGCGGGCAAAGCGGGGCCTACGAGCAGTACTTC.

This clonotype occurred a few times. The chain recombines TRBV12-3 or TRBV12-4 with TRBJ2-1; 9 bases are a match to TRBD2. J gave up 0 bases and V 2 bases, and 14 bases lay outside the gene matches. This CDR3 has 20 residues. Here the CDR3 reads CASSLFRLSGGRSSYNEQFF. In nucleotides, the CDR3 is TGTGCCAGCAGTTTATTTAGGCTTAGCGGGGGCAGGAGCTCCTACAATGAGCAGTTCTTC.

There are many counts of this clonotype. V is TRBV3-1 and J is TRBJ2-5; 11 bases match TRBD2. V lost 4 bases, J lost 4 bases, and 11 bases stayed unmatched. Germline loops: CDR1 LGHDT, CDR2 YNNKEL (reference sequence). This CDR3 comprises 17 residues. The CDR3 nucleotides read TGTGCCAGCAGCCTACCTACTAGCGGGAGTTGGTCAGAGACCCAGTACTTC. Amino acids: CASSLPTSGSWSETQYF.

This clonotype was observed a few times. The DNA for the CDR3 is TGCGCCAGCAGCTTGGCGGCGGGGGGCGTAGAGACCCAGTACTTC. It yields the protein CASSLAAGGVETQYF. This sequence joins TRBV5-1 and TRBJ2-5, with 8 bases matching TRBD2. Germline loops: CDR1 SGHRS, CDR2 YFSETQ. CDR3 size: 15 residues. Trimming cost V 0 bases and J 4 bases; bases outside gene matches: 5.

This clonotype was counted a few times. The V gene is TRBV12-3 or TRBV12-4, the J gene TRBJ2-3; TRBD2 is a possible D gene (6 bases). V dropped 1 base and J dropped 6 bases, with 14 bases sitting between them. This CDR3 region has 15 residues. The CDR3 DNA reads TGTGCCAGCAGTTTAGAGTGGGAGGTGGGGGATACGCAGTATTTT. It codes for CASSLEWEVGDTQYF.

The rearrangement uses TRBV12-3 or TRBV12-4 and TRBJ1-1; TRBD1 matches 7 bases. The CDR3 has 14 residues. V gave up 7 bases and J gave up 0 bases; unmatched junction bases: 5. The CDR3, as DNA: TGTGCCAGCAAACGGGGGACAGTGAACACTGAAGCTTTCTTT. It specifies CASKRGTVNTEAFF.

This clonotype was detected ten times or more. This chain links TRBV20-1 with TRBJ1-1; 8 bases line up with TRBD1. Germline trimming cut 6 bases from V and 0 bases from J; bases unmatched to any gene: 6. The length of the CDR3 is 14 residues. CDR1 is DFQATT, CDR2 SNEGSKA, per germline (reference sequence). The DNA for the CDR3 is TGCAGTGCACCTAGGACAGGGATGAACACTGAAGCTTTCTTT. It codes for CSAPRTGMNTEAFF.

This clonotype was counted many times. The chain combines TRBV18 with TRBJ2-7; D is ambiguous. V lost 4 bases and J lost 5, with 15 bases in between. Germline V CDR1 and CDR2: KGHSH, LQKENI. The CDR3 is 14 amino acids. CDR3 coding DNA: TGTGCCAGCTCACTGGCGGACGGAGCCCACGAGCAGTACGTC. It codes for CASSLADGAHEQYV.

This clonotype was found many times. V gene TRBV7-9 combines with J gene TRBJ1-1; a possible D gene is TRBD1 (6 bases). The CDR3 is 13 amino acids. The germline V and J ends were trimmed by 7 bases and 1 base, with 10 bases remaining between them. Per germline, CDR1 SEHNR and CDR2 FQNEAQ (reference sequence). The CDR3 region is CASIRGSNTEAFF. CDR3 nucleotide sequence: TGTGCCAGCATCAGGGGTTCGAACACTGAAGCTTTCTTT. Supplemented by reference TRBV7-9 and TRBJ1-1, the full variable domain reads DTGVSQNPRHKITKRGQNVTFRCDPISEHNRLYWYRQTLGQGPEFLTYFQNEAQLEKSRLLSDRFSAERPKGSFSTLEIQRTEQGDSAMYLCASIRGSNTEAFFGQGTRLTVV.

The chain joins TRBV28 to TRBJ2-7; D uncertain. Germline values: CDR1 MDHEN, CDR2 SYDVKM. This CDR3 spans 13 amino acids. Trimming cost V 8 bases and J 1 base, with 12 bases left between them. CDR3 region: CASSRHPSYEQYV. CDR3 nucleotide sequence: TGTGCCAGCTCAAGGCACCCATCCTACGAGCAGTACGTC.

The table lists this clonotype with a few counts. This sequence joins TRBV7-8 and TRBJ2-4; tentative D call: TRBD2 (6 bases). V was trimmed by 2 bases and J by 2 bases, leaving 10 bases between them. CDR1 is SGHVS, CDR2 FQNEAQ, per germline. CDR3 length equals 15 residues. The CDR3: CASSLSGGSKNIQYF. The CDR3, as DNA: TGTGCCAGCAGCTTATCTGGGGGGTCCAAAAACATTCAGTACTTC.

Only a few counts were recorded for this clonotype. The chain recombines TRBV6-1 with TRBJ2-3; the match to TRBD2 covers 10 bases. This CDR3 region has 16 residues. Germline assignment: CDR1 MNHNS and CDR2 SASEGT. V gave up 6 bases and J gave up 0 bases; unmatched junction bases: 6. The CDR3 region has the DNA TGTGCCAGCAGCATACAACTAGCGGGAAGCACAGATACGCAGTATTTT. It specifies CASSIQLAGSTDTQYF.

The CDR3 sequence is CASSPTLGSNQPQHF. CDR3 DNA sequence: TGTGCCAGCAGTCCGACGCTAGGGAGCAATCAGCCCCAGCATTTT. The chain couples TRBV27 to TRBJ1-5; D gene uncertain. CDR1 and CDR2 from the germline V gene are MNHEY and SMNVEV (reference sequence). V shed 5 bases and J shed 1 base, with 12 bases lying between them. This CDR3 is built from 15 residues.

This clonotype appeared a few times. This chain links TRBV6-1 with TRBJ2-7, with D possibly called TRBD1 or TRBD2 (7 bases each). Germline loops: CDR1 MNHNS, CDR2 SASEGT. V was cut by 5 bases and J by 4 bases, with 15 bases left in between. This CDR3 contains 14 residues. CDR3 residues: CASSPQGGKYEQYF. CDR3 nucleotide sequence: TGTGCCAGCAGTCCGCAGGGGGGGAAATACGAGCAGTACTTC.

This rearrangement joins TRBV7-2 to TRBJ1-1; 9 positions match TRBD1. The CDR3 loop spans 16 amino acids. Per the germline V gene, CDR1 is SGHTA and CDR2 is FQGNSA. V was pared by 2 bases and J by 5 bases, with 9 bases of the junction left unmatched. CDR3 DNA sequence: TGTGCCAGCAGCTTAAGACAGGGGGTCACGAAGACTGAAGCTTTCTTT. As protein: CASSLRQGVTKTEAFF.

This clonotype occurred many times. A read error may produce the germline difference seen at one junction end. The rearrangement uses TRBV12-3 or TRBV12-4 and TRBJ1-5, with D possibly matching TRBD1 (5 bases). The CDR3 is 15 residues long. The DNA of the CDR3 is TGTGCCAGCAATTTAGGACGGGGACGCAATCAGCCCCAGCATTTT. Encoded protein: CASNLGRGRNQPQHF.

The chain recombines TRBV5-4 with TRBJ1-6; D is uncertain. Trimming cost V 0 bases and J 5 bases, with 6 bases left between them. Germline assignment: CDR1 SGHNT and CDR2 YYREEE (reference sequence). This CDR3 contains 14 residues. This CDR3 reads CASSLARHNSPLHF. The CDR3, as DNA: TGTGCCAGCAGCTTGGCCCGACATAATTCACCCCTCCACTTT.

This chain joins TRBV20-1 and TRBJ2-5; 8 bases are a match to TRBD2. Germline V gene lookup returns CDR1 DFQATT and CDR2 SNEGSKA (reference sequence). J lost 4 bases, V lost 2 bases, and 12 bases had no gene match. The CDR3 consists of 16 residues. In DNA form, the CDR3 reads TGCAGTGCTAGAAGCATAAGCGGGGGAGACCGAGAGACCCAGTACTTC. Translation gives CSARSISGGDRETQYF.

This clonotype has more than one count but fewer than ten. The CDR3 coding sequence is TGCGCCAGCAGCTGGGGGCAGGCCGGTTCCGGGGAGCTGTTTTTT. It encodes CASSWGQAGSGELFF. The chain couples TRBV5-1 to TRBJ2-2; tentative D call: TRBD1 (6 bases). CDR1 is SGHRS and CDR2 is YFSETQ in the germline V gene. The length of the CDR3 is 15 residues. V shed 3 bases and J shed 6 bases, with 15 bases lying between them.

There are a few counts of this clonotype. The V and J genes are TRBV10-3 and TRBJ1-5; D gene unclear. The germline V gene has CDR1 ENHRY and CDR2 SYGVKD. The CDR3 covers 13 residues. The ends were cut back, 10 bases at V and 0 bases at J, with 10 bases in the middle. The DNA of the CDR3 is TGTGCCAGCCAGAGTTATAGCAATCAGCCCCAGCATTTT. Protein product: CASQSYSNQPQHF.

The chain has TRBV12-5 and TRBJ2-2, with TRBD2 matching over 9 bases. CDR3 length: 17 amino acids. V lost 2 bases and J lost 3; bases outside the gene matches: 7. CDR1 LGHNT and CDR2 FRNRAP come from the germline V gene. In DNA form, the CDR3 reads TGTGCTAGTGGTTTGCCTACCGGGACTAGCTACACCGGGGAGCTGTTTTTT. Its protein is CASGLPTGTSYTGELFF. Drawing the rest from reference TRBV12-5 and TRBJ2-2, the complete variable domain is DARVTQTPRHKVTEMGQEVTMRCQPILGHNTVFWYRQTMMQGLELLAYFRNRAPLDDSGMPKDRFSAEMPDATLATLKIQPSEPRDSAVYFCASGLPTGTSYTGELFFGEGSRLTVL.

In this sample, this clonotype turned up a few times. This chain uses TRBV6-1 with TRBJ2-6; 11 bases are a match to TRBD2. This CDR3 is 17 amino acids long. Trimming took 7 bases from V and 0 from J; bases not matched to a gene: 5. Germline V CDR1 and CDR2: MNHNS, SASEGT. DNA for the CDR3: TGTGCCAGCAAAACTAGCGGGAGCCCCTCTGGGGCCAACGTCCTGACTTTC. It yields the protein CASKTSGSPSGANVLTF.

The chain combines TRBV5-1 with TRBJ2-5, with 10 bases fitting TRBD1. After removal of 4 bases from V and 0 bases from J, the junction contained 6 bases not matched to a gene. This CDR3 comprises 16 residues. The germline V gene has CDR1 SGHRS and CDR2 YFSETQ. The CDR3 coding sequence is TGCGCCAGCAGCCCAGGGGACAGGGGAAACCAAGAGACCCAGTACTTC. Its translation: CASSPGDRGNQETQYF.

This clonotype was observed a few times. The germline gene is not matched at one end of the junction; a read error may be the cause. V gene TRBV12-3 or TRBV12-4 combines with J gene TRBJ2-1; 12 nucleotides agree with TRBD2. This CDR3 is built from 18 residues. The CDR3 region is CAISSSSGGARSYNEQFF. CDR3 in DNA: TGTGCCATCAGTTCCTCTAGCGGGGGGGCCAGAAGCTACAATGAGCAGTTCTTC.

This clonotype has a handful of counts. The chain has TRBV20-1 and TRBJ2-1, with TRBD2 matching over 9 bases. The CDR3 totals 15 residues. Germline CDR1 is DFQATT and CDR2 is SNEGSKA (reference sequence). Unmatched junction bases numbered 8, after V lost 1 base and J lost 7 bases. CDR3 coding DNA: TGCAGTGCTAGAGGAATGCGGGAGGGCCTGAATGAGCAGTTCTTC. The encoded protein is CSARGMREGLNEQFF.

This clonotype was seen ten or more times. J is TRBJ2-5 and V is TRBV12-3 or TRBV12-4; D perhaps matches TRBD2 (5 bases). The CDR3 is 11 residues long. The ends were cut back, 5 bases at V and 7 bases at J, with 8 bases in the middle. The CDR3 spells CASSREGTQYF. The CDR3 DNA reads as TGTGCCAGCAGTCGAGAGGGGACCCAGTACTTC.